One and the same sample provided the 3 T cell receptor beta chains below, sequenced in a study of T cells in Graves' hyperthyroidism and ophthalmopathy. TCR beta CDR3 regions were amplified from RNA transcripts. Initially, a first-round RT-PCR of the TCR CDR3 employed the HTBI primer set. TCRdb redid the calling of the multiplex PCR reads with MiXCR, one entry per CDR3 protein. This sample has a few hundred thousand distinct CDR3 sequences; approximately 15% occur once, and the top ten carry 6.5% to 8%. What was sequenced was blood. These receptors all stem from a woman younger than 45 with Graves' hyperthyroidism.

This clonotype was seen at least ten times. V is TRBV30 and J is TRBJ2-1; no clear D. V was cut by 4 bases and J by 3 bases, with 22 bases left in between. This CDR3 contains 17 residues. Germline V CDR1 and CDR2: GTSNPN, SVGIG (reference sequence). The CDR3 region is CAWNPTGRTPHYNEQFF. CDR3 DNA: TGTGCCTGGAACCCGACTGGGCGGACCCCCCACTACAATGAGCAGTTCTTC.

The genes are TRBV11-2 and TRBJ1-3; D unclear. This CDR3 comprises 13 residues. V was clipped by 8 bases and J by 0 bases, with 8 bases between them. Germline CDR1 SGHAT, CDR2 FQNNGV. CDR3 region: CASRVSSGNTIYF. The CDR3 coding sequence is TGTGCCAGCCGGGTCAGCTCTGGAAACACCATATATTTT.

This clonotype was counted many times. V and J are TRBV20-1 and TRBJ2-5; no clear D. This CDR3 spans 11 amino acids. The germline V and J ends were trimmed by 6 bases and 0 bases, with 5 bases remaining between them. Germline assignment: CDR1 DFQATT and CDR2 SNEGSKA (reference sequence). CDR3 coding DNA: TGCAGTGCGACGGACCAAGAGACCCAGTACTTC. This sequence encodes CSATDQETQYF.